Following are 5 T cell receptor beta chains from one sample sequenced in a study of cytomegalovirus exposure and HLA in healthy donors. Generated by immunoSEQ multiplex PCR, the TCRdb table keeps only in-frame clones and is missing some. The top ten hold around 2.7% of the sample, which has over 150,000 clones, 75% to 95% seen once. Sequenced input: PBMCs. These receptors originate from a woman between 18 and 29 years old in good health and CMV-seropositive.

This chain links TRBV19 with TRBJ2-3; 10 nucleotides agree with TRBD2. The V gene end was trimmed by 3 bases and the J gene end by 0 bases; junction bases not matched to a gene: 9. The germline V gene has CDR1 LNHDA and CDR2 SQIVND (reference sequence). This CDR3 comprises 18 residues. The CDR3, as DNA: TGTGCCAGTAGTATGGGGCTAGCGGGGGCGGGGAGCACAGATACGCAGTATTTT. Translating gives CASSMGLAGAGSTDTQYF.

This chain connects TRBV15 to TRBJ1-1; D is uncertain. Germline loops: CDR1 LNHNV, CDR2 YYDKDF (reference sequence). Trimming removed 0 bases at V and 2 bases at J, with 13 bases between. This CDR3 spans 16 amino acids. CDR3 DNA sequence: TGTGCCACCAGCAGAGATCGACCCGGGATTAACACTGAAGCTTTCTTT. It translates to CATSRDRPGINTEAFF.

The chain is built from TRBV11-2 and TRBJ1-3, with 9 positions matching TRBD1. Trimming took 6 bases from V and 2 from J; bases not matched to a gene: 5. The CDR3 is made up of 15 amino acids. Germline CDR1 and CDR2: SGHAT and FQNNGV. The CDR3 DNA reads TGTGCCAGCAGTTTAACAGGGGGCCCTGGAAACACCATATATTTT. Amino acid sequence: CASSLTGGPGNTIYF. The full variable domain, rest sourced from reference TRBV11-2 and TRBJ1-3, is EAGVAQSPRYKIIEKRQSVAFWCNPISGHATLYWYQQILGQGPKLLIQFQNNGVVDDSQLPKDRFSAERLKGVDSTLKIQPAKLEDSAVYLCASSLTGGPGNTIYFGEGSWLTVV.

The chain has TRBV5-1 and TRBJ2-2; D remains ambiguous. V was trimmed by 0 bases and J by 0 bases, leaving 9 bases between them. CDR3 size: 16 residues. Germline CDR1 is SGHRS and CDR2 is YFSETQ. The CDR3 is CASSLGRSSNTGELFF. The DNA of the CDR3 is TGCGCCAGCAGCTTGGGGCGGTCCTCGAACACCGGGGAGCTGTTTTTT. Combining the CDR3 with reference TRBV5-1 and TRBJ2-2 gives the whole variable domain KAGVTQTPRYLIKTRGQQVTLSCSPISGHRSVSWYQQTPGQGLQFLFEYFSETQRNKGNFPGRFSGRQFSNSRSEMNVSTLELGDSALYLCASSLGRSSNTGELFFGEGSRLTVL.

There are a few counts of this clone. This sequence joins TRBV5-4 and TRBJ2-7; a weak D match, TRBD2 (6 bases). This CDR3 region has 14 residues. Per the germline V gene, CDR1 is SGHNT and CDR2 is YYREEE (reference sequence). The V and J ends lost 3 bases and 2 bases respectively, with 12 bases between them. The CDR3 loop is CASSSAGGAYEQYF. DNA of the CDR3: TGTGCCAGCAGCTCCGCTGGAGGGGCCTACGAGCAGTACTTC.